One TCR beta chain is described in this entry. PCR primers comprised 60 Vbeta and 13 Jbeta primers. Sequencing used immunoSEQ multiplex PCR; TCRdb keeps in-frame clones, though not all of them. The repertoire includes tens of thousands of clones, 72% of them detected once, and 7% to 10% sits in the top ten. These data originate in a study of cytomegalovirus exposure and HLA in healthy donors. Trimming cost V 1 base and J 6 bases, with 13 bases left between them. The CDR3 has 15 residues. Per germline, CDR1 LNHDA and CDR2 SQIVND (reference sequence). The specimen sequenced was PBMCs. The chain recombines TRBV19 with TRBJ1-5, with D perhaps TRBD1 (6 bases). The sequence was obtained from a woman aged 45-65 years in good health and CMV-seronegative. CDR3 in amino acids: CASSIGAGVGQPQHF. The DNA for the CDR3 is TGTGCCAGTAGTATAGGGGCAGGGGTTGGTCAGCCCCAGCATTTT.